This is a list of T cell receptor beta chains from one sample in a study of T cell responses to AZD1222 COVID-19 vaccine. The data were produced by immunoSEQ multiplex PCR, yet TCRdb's version contains in-frame clones alone and is incomplete. The sample consists of around 120,000 clones, about nine tenths of them appearing once. This specimen was peripheral blood, taken on day 0 of AZD1222 vaccination. Receptor source: an adult in good health. Each CDR3 is given with its conserved first and last residue. A D gene is named only where the DNA matches it firmly. Expanded clones get a size class; other rows say once, few or many, or leave the size out.

v_gene: TRBV7-8; d_gene: .; abundance: .; j_gene: TRBJ2-4; CDR3aa: CASSQARVDGNIQYF; CDR3nt: TGTGCCAGCAGCCAAGCGAGGGTCGACGGAAACATTCAGTACTTC
v_gene: TRBV5-1; d_gene: TRBD2; abundance: .; j_gene: TRBJ2-7; CDR3aa: CASSSGTSGPTYEQYF; CDR3nt: TGCGCCAGCAGCTCGGGGACTAGCGGGCCTACCTACGAGCAGTACTTC
v_gene: TRBV30; d_gene: .; abundance: .; j_gene: TRBJ2-7; CDR3aa: CAWAPGPLYEQYF; CDR3nt: TGTGCCTGGGCACCGGGACCGCTATACGAGCAGTACTTC
v_gene: TRBV23-1; d_gene: .; abundance: .; j_gene: TRBJ1-5; CDR3aa: CASSPVSWGSSNQPQHF; CDR3nt: TGCGCCAGCAGTCCGGTCAGTTGGGGGTCAAGCAATCAGCCCCAGCATTTT
v_gene: TRBV6-5; d_gene: TRBD1; abundance: .; j_gene: TRBJ1-2; CDR3aa: CASSRQGAWYGYTF; CDR3nt: TGTGCCAGCAGTAGACAGGGGGCCTGGTATGGCTACACCTTC
v_gene: TRBV28; d_gene: .; abundance: .; j_gene: TRBJ2-7; CDR3aa: CASSLLGPYEQYF; CDR3nt: TGTGCCAGCAGTTTATTGGGCCCCTACGAGCAGTACTTC
v_gene: TRBV5-4; d_gene: .; abundance: .; j_gene: TRBJ2-7; CDR3aa: CASSLGGPGGFYEQYF; CDR3nt: TGTGCCAGCAGCTTGGGTGGACCTGGGGGCTTTTACGAGCAGTACTTC
v_gene: TRBV6-1; d_gene: .; abundance: .; j_gene: TRBJ1-1; CDR3aa: CASSEGRAFF; CDR3nt: TGTGCCAGCAGTGAAGGGAGGGCTTTCTTT
v_gene: TRBV9; d_gene: TRBD1; abundance: once; j_gene: TRBJ2-7; CDR3aa: CASSSKRQGAYEQYF; CDR3nt: TGTGCCAGCAGCTCTAAACGACAGGGCGCCTACGAGCAGTACTTC
v_gene: TRBV6-5; d_gene: TRBD1; abundance: .; j_gene: TRBJ2-1; CDR3aa: CASILGTGYFNEQFF; CDR3nt: TGTGCCAGCATCCTCGGGACAGGGTATTTCAATGAGCAGTTCTTC
v_gene: TRBV5-5; d_gene: .; abundance: .; j_gene: TRBJ2-2; CDR3aa: CASSLVLDGELFF; CDR3nt: TGTGCCAGCAGCTTGGTTCTAGACGGGGAGCTGTTTTTT
v_gene: TRBV6-5; d_gene: .; abundance: .; j_gene: TRBJ2-2; CDR3aa: CASSHPGAGELFF; CDR3nt: TGTGCCAGCAGTCACCCGGGGGCCGGGGAGCTGTTTTTT
v_gene: TRBV19; d_gene: .; abundance: .; j_gene: TRBJ1-6; CDR3aa: CASSALGQDNSPLHF; CDR3nt: TGTGCCAGTAGTGCCCTTGGACAAGATAATTCACCCCTCCACTTT
v_gene: TRBV2; d_gene: TRBD1; abundance: .; j_gene: TRBJ2-7; CDR3aa: CASNPRTGSYEQYF; CDR3nt: TGTGCCAGCAATCCCCGGACAGGGTCCTACGAGCAGTACTTC
v_gene: TRBV6-5; d_gene: .; abundance: .; j_gene: TRBJ2-7; CDR3aa: CASSLGQSYEQYF; CDR3nt: TGTGCCAGCAGTCTGGGCCAGTCCTACGAGCAGTACTTC
v_gene: TRBV11-3; d_gene: .; abundance: .; j_gene: TRBJ2-2; CDR3aa: CASSLVRGGELFF; CDR3nt: TGTGCCAGCAGCTTAGTTCGGGGCGGGGAGCTGTTTTTT
v_gene: TRBV7-2; d_gene: .; abundance: .; j_gene: TRBJ1-1; CDR3aa: CASSVQVMNTEAFF; CDR3nt: TGTGCCAGCAGCGTACAGGTTATGAACACTGAAGCTTTCTTT
v_gene: TRBV5-1; d_gene: TRBD1; abundance: .; j_gene: TRBJ1-1; CDR3aa: CASSWTGGNTEAFF; CDR3nt: TGCGCCAGCAGCTGGACAGGAGGGAACACTGAAGCTTTCTTT
v_gene: TRBV24-1; d_gene: .; abundance: .; j_gene: TRBJ2-3; CDR3aa: CATSDPGVGGGTDTQYF; CDR3nt: TGTGCCACCAGTGATCCCGGGGTTGGGGGCGGCACAGATACGCAGTATTTT
v_gene: TRBV5-1; d_gene: .; abundance: .; j_gene: TRBJ1-1; CDR3aa: CASSFRDLNTEAFF; CDR3nt: TGCGCCAGCAGCTTCAGGGACCTGAACACTGAAGCTTTCTTT
v_gene: TRBV3-1/TRBV3-2; d_gene: TRBD1; abundance: .; j_gene: TRBJ1-2; CDR3aa: CASSQTGTGVGYTF; CDR3nt: TGTGCCAGCAGCCAGACCGGGACAGGGGTTGGCTACACCTTC
v_gene: TRBV27; d_gene: .; abundance: .; j_gene: TRBJ2-7; CDR3aa: CASSLGTRFEQYF; CDR3nt: TGTGCCAGCAGTTTAGGGACACGGTTCGAGCAGTACTTC
v_gene: TRBV29-1; d_gene: .; abundance: .; j_gene: TRBJ1-1; CDR3aa: CSVEDRAYAEAFF; CDR3nt: TGCAGCGTTGAAGACAGGGCCTACGCTGAAGCTTTCTTT
v_gene: TRBV7-2; d_gene: TRBD1; abundance: .; j_gene: TRBJ2-3; CDR3aa: CASSFQDRVGDTQYF; CDR3nt: TGTGCCAGCAGCTTCCAGGACAGGGTAGGAGATACGCAGTATTTT
v_gene: TRBV4-1; d_gene: .; abundance: .; j_gene: TRBJ1-2; CDR3aa: CASSQGGVGGYGYTF; CDR3nt: TGCGCCAGCAGCCAAGGAGGGGTTGGAGGCTATGGCTACACCTTC
v_gene: TRBV7-9; d_gene: .; abundance: .; j_gene: TRBJ2-2; CDR3aa: CASSSGIGPFGELFF; CDR3nt: TGTGCCAGCAGCTCAGGAATAGGACCTTTCGGGGAGCTGTTTTTT
v_gene: TRBV5-1; d_gene: TRBD1; abundance: .; j_gene: TRBJ2-5; CDR3aa: CASSSGQGTETQYF; CDR3nt: TGCGCCAGCAGCTCGGGACAGGGGACGGAGACCCAGTACTTC
v_gene: TRBV13; d_gene: TRBD1; abundance: once; j_gene: TRBJ1-6; CDR3aa: CASSGPRDRALHF; CDR3nt: TGTGCCAGCAGCGGACCCCGGGACAGGGCCCTCCACTTT
v_gene: TRBV4-3; d_gene: .; abundance: .; j_gene: TRBJ2-1; CDR3aa: CASSQDEGISYNEQFF; CDR3nt: TGCGCCAGCAGCCAAGATGAGGGCATCTCCTACAATGAGCAGTTCTTC
v_gene: TRBV19; d_gene: .; abundance: .; j_gene: TRBJ2-7; CDR3aa: CASSPSGRYEQYF; CDR3nt: TGTGCCAGTAGTCCTTCAGGACGGTACGAGCAGTACTTC
v_gene: TRBV29-1; d_gene: TRBD2; abundance: .; j_gene: TRBJ2-5; CDR3aa: CSVEQGGRAWVRETQYF; CDR3nt: TGCAGCGTTGAACAAGGTGGGAGGGCCTGGGTGAGAGAGACCCAGTACTTC
v_gene: TRBV7-7; d_gene: .; abundance: .; j_gene: TRBJ2-1; CDR3aa: CASSLGSGTVQFF; CDR3nt: TGTGCCAGCAGCTTGGGTTCAGGGACGGTGCAGTTCTTC
v_gene: TRBV28; d_gene: .; abundance: .; j_gene: TRBJ1-5; CDR3aa: CASSPQAGSQPQHF; CDR3nt: TGTGCCAGCAGCCCTCAAGCGGGGAGTCAGCCCCAGCATTTT
v_gene: TRBV24-1; d_gene: .; abundance: .; j_gene: TRBJ2-5; CDR3aa: CATSDLTQGGETQYF; CDR3nt: TGTGCCACCAGTGATTTGACACAGGGTGGTGAGACCCAGTACTTC
v_gene: TRBV10-3; d_gene: TRBD2; abundance: .; j_gene: TRBJ2-6; CDR3aa: CAISVGGTGIPGANVLTF; CDR3nt: TGTGCCATCAGTGTGGGAGGGACCGGAATCCCTGGGGCCAACGTCCTGACTTTC